The 30 T cell receptor beta chains listed next were all sequenced from one sample in a study of blood T cell repertoires in COVID-19. Generated by immunoSEQ multiplex PCR, the TCRdb table keeps only in-frame clones and is missing some. Of 140,000 to 150,000 clones listed, approximately 86% were seen once; the top ten hold 1.5% to 2%. Sequencing was performed on peripheral blood. Receptors originate from a man between 65 and 80 years old with acute or convalescent COVID-19.

This sequence joins TRBV11-2 and TRBJ1-4; D is perhaps TRBD1 (6 bases). CDR1 is SGHAT and CDR2 is FQNNGV in the germline V gene. The CDR3 is 14 residues long. V dropped 4 bases and J dropped 8 bases, with 14 bases sitting between them. CDR3 DNA: TGTGCCAGCAGCTCCCAGGGGTCCCCCGAAAAACTGTTTTTT. The encoded protein is CASSSQGSPEKLFF.

The chain has TRBV3-1 (or the pseudogene TRBV3-2) and TRBJ1-2; 7 bases map to TRBD1. Unmatched junction bases numbered 6, after V lost 4 bases and J lost 7 bases. This CDR3 has 13 amino acids. From germline, CDR1 is LGHDT and CDR2 YNNKEL (reference sequence). CDR3 nucleotide sequence: TGTGCCAGCAGCCCGACGACAGGGTCTGGCTACACCTTC. Its translation: CASSPTTGSGYTF.

The V call is TRBV11-3, the J call TRBJ2-2, with D maybe TRBD1 (5 bases). The CDR3 runs to 13 residues. From germline, CDR1 is SGHNT and CDR2 YENEEA. The V end lost 1 base, the J end lost 6 bases, and 6 bases lay between the germline ends. The CDR3 sequence is CASSLARAGELFF. The CDR3 DNA reads as TGTGCCAGCAGCTTAGCCAGGGCCGGGGAGCTGTTTTTT.

This chain joins TRBV29-1 and TRBJ1-2; D remains ambiguous. Germline CDR1 and CDR2: SQVTM and ANQGSEA. Trimming cost V 3 bases and J 8 bases, with 13 bases left between them. The CDR3 is 12 amino acids. In DNA form, the CDR3 reads TGCAGCGTTGAGAGGGCAGGCCGGGGCTACACCTTC. It codes for CSVERAGRGYTF.

CDR3: CASSQPGQGNQPQHF. The CDR3, as DNA: TGTGCCAGTAGTCAGCCAGGGCAGGGGAATCAGCCCCAGCATTTT. The rearrangement uses TRBV19 and TRBJ1-5; the D gene is possibly TRBD1 (6 bases). V was clipped by 5 bases and J by 4 bases, with 15 bases between them. This CDR3 is built from 15 residues. Germline lookup yields CDR1 LNHDA and CDR2 SQIVND (reference sequence).

The chain uses TRBV28 and TRBJ2-7; D might be TRBD1 (6 bases). Germline CDR1 is MDHEN and CDR2 is SYDVKM. The CDR3 consists of 14 residues. Trimming took off 6 bases at V and 0 bases at J, with 12 bases between the two ends. CDR3 in amino acids: CASRLGTHSYEQYF. In DNA, the CDR3 is TGTGCCAGCAGGCTAGGGACACACTCCTACGAGCAGTACTTC.

The chain employs TRBV5-1 and TRBJ1-1, with D perhaps TRBD1 (6 bases). This CDR3 is 14 amino acids long. Germline V gives CDR1 SGHRS, CDR2 YFSETQ. Between the trimmed V and J ends, which lost 3 bases and 3 bases, there was a span of 12 bases. CDR3 DNA sequence: TGCGCCAGCAGCTCCGGACAGATCTACACTGAAGCTTTCTTT. Protein product: CASSSGQIYTEAFF.

The rearrangement joins TRBV6-1 to TRBJ1-6; unclear D gene. Germline values: CDR1 MNHNS, CDR2 SASEGT. This CDR3 spans 17 amino acids. Trimming removed 4 bases from V and 0 bases from J, with 13 bases in between. The CDR3 spells CASSAQVLSSYNSPLHF. In nucleotides, the CDR3 is TGTGCCAGCAGTGCCCAAGTACTGAGCTCCTATAATTCACCCCTCCACTTT.

The rearrangement uses TRBV10-1 and TRBJ2-3; the match to TRBD2 covers 10 bases. This CDR3 region has 18 residues. Trimming removed 4 bases from V and 4 bases from J; junction bases left unmatched: 14. Germline assignment: CDR1 WNHNN and CDR2 SYGVQD (reference sequence). The CDR3 loop is CASSAASGRPKSADTQYF. The CDR3 coding sequence is TGCGCCAGCAGTGCCGCTAGCGGGAGACCCAAGAGCGCAGATACGCAGTATTTT.

The V call is TRBV30, the J call TRBJ2-1; 12 nucleotides match TRBD2. CDR1 GTSNPN and CDR2 SVGIG come from the germline V gene (reference sequence). The CDR3 is 15 residues long. CDR3 bases: TGTATAACGCTAGCGGGAGGGCCGGCCTACAATGAGCAGTTCTTC. Translating it yields CITLAGGPAYNEQFF.

This clone was counted a few times. The V gene is TRBV27, the J gene TRBJ1-3; D not resolved. Trimming took off 6 bases at V and 3 bases at J, with 18 bases between the two ends. The CDR3 runs 16 residues. Germline lookup yields CDR1 MNHEY and CDR2 SMNVEV (reference sequence). The CDR3 protein is CASRQNPDFVGNTIYF. DNA for the CDR3: TGTGCCAGCAGGCAAAACCCCGACTTTGTTGGAAACACCATATATTTT.

The chain recombines TRBV21-1 with TRBJ2-2; the D call of TRBD1 is as the table states it, not checked on the DNA. TRBV21-1 is a listed pseudogene. CDR3 length equals 16 residues. CDR3 sequence (DNA): TGTGCCAGCAGCAAACCCGGGACAGGGAACACCGGGGAGCTGTTTTTT. The encoded protein is CASSKPGTGNTGELFF.

V usage is TRBV5-6 and J usage is TRBJ2-3; D remains unclear. This CDR3 comprises 11 residues. The germline gives CDR1 SGHDT, CDR2 YYEEEE. Trimming shortened V by 2 bases and J by 5 bases, and 3 bases separated the two germline ends. This CDR3 is CASSFQDTQYF. The CDR3 DNA reads TGTGCCAGCAGCTTTCAAGATACGCAGTATTTT.

V is TRBV19 and J is TRBJ1-2; the match to TRBD1 covers 7 bases. From germline, CDR1 is LNHDA and CDR2 SQIVND (reference sequence). J lost 4 bases, V lost 6 bases, and 11 bases had no gene match. The length of the CDR3 is 15 residues. CDR3 sequence (DNA): TGTGCCAGTAGCCGCAACCTCGGGACAGTCTATGGCTACACCTTC. Protein product: CASSRNLGTVYGYTF.

This chain uses TRBV19 with TRBJ1-1; tentatively, D is TRBD1 (6 bases). The CDR3 sequence is 12 residues long. The germline V gene encodes CDR1 LNHDA and CDR2 SQIVND (reference sequence). Trimming removed 6 bases at V and 9 bases at J, with 14 bases between. This CDR3 reads CASSRNRDQAFF. The CDR3, as DNA: TGTGCCAGTAGCAGAAACAGGGATCAAGCTTTCTTT. Supplemented by reference TRBV19 and TRBJ1-1, the full variable domain reads DGGITQSPKYLFRKEGQNVTLSCEQNLNHDAMYWYRQDPGQGLRLIYYSQIVNDFQKGDIAEGYSVSREKKESFPLTVTSAQKNPTAFYLCASSRNRDQAFFGQGTRLTVV.

This clone was seen just once. The V gene is TRBV28, the J gene TRBJ1-1; D is unresolved. The CDR3 spans 13 residues. Germline-derived CDR1 and CDR2 are MDHEN and SYDVKM. V was pared by 6 bases and J by 0 bases, with 8 bases between. CDR3 DNA sequence: TGTGCCAGCAGCCATCAGATGAACACTGAAGCTTTCTTT. Its translation is CASSHQMNTEAFF. The whole variable domain, remainder taken from reference TRBV28 and TRBJ1-1, is DVKVTQSSRYLVKRTGEKVFLECVQDMDHENMFWYRQDPGLGLRLIYFSYDVKMKEKGDIPEGYSVSREKKERFSLILESASTNQTSMYLCASSHQMNTEAFFGQGTRLTVV.

V gene TRBV28 combines with J gene TRBJ1-2; 7 nucleotides line up with TRBD1. J gave up 2 bases and V 5 bases, and 8 bases lay outside the gene matches. The CDR3 length is 15 residues. The V gene's germline CDR1 is MDHEN and CDR2 SYDVKM. The CDR3 DNA sequence: TGTGCCAGCAGTGAACTGGGACAGACGAACTATGGCTACACCTTC. Translation gives CASSELGQTNYGYTF.

The V gene is TRBV13, the J gene TRBJ2-1, with 8 nucleotides matching TRBD1. There are 15 residues in the CDR3. Germline values: CDR1 PRHDT, CDR2 FYEKMQ (reference sequence). Trimming took 1 base from V and 9 from J; bases not matched to a gene: 8. CDR3 sequence: CASSLEDRVGGEQFF. The CDR3 DNA is TGTGCCAGCAGCTTAGAGGACAGGGTGGGAGGTGAGCAGTTCTTC.

The V call is TRBV3-1 (or the pseudogene TRBV3-2), the J call TRBJ1-4; 10 bases agree with TRBD1. Germline CDR1 is LGHDT and CDR2 is YNNKEL (reference sequence). J was trimmed by 7 bases and V by 4 bases; bases with no gene match: 6. The CDR3 totals 15 residues. CDR3 coding DNA: TGTGCCAGCAGCCTGGGGACAGGGGCGCCTGAAAAACTGTTTTTT. This translates into CASSLGTGAPEKLFF.

The chain is built from TRBV19 and TRBJ1-1; 10 nucleotides line up with TRBD1. The CDR3 length is 15 residues. V lost 0 bases and J lost 10; bases outside the gene matches: 8. Looked up from germline, CDR1 is LNHDA and CDR2 is SQIVND (reference sequence). The CDR3 sequence is CASSIEAGTGAGAFF. The DNA of the CDR3 is TGTGCCAGTAGTATAGAGGCCGGGACAGGGGCGGGAGCTTTCTTT.

The chain has TRBV6-7 and TRBJ2-1; unclear D gene. TRBV6-7 is reported as an ORF; its role is uncertain. V lost 5 bases and J lost 9, with 11 bases in between. This CDR3 spans 12 amino acids. CDR3 nucleotide sequence: TGTGCCAGCAGTAGCAGCGCCCTTGAGCAGTTCTTC. This sequence encodes CASSSSALEQFF.

The chain is built from TRBV5-1 and TRBJ1-1, with D maybe TRBD1 (5 bases). Trimming pared 5 bases from V and 4 bases from J, leaving 15 bases between. Germline V gene sequence: CDR1 SGHRS, CDR2 YFSETQ. CDR3 length: 14 amino acids. CDR3 DNA sequence: TGCGCCAGCAGGTCCGGGACGGGGGGCACTGAAGCTTTCTTT. This codes for CASRSGTGGTEAFF. Combining the CDR3 with reference TRBV5-1 and TRBJ1-1 gives the whole variable domain KAGVTQTPRYLIKTRGQQVTLSCSPISGHRSVSWYQQTPGQGLQFLFEYFSETQRNKGNFPGRFSGRQFSNSRSEMNVSTLELGDSALYLCASRSGTGGTEAFFGQGTRLTVV.

This chain links TRBV3-1 (or the pseudogene TRBV3-2) with TRBJ2-7, with D maybe TRBD2 (7 bases). From germline, CDR1 is LGHDT and CDR2 YNNKEL (reference sequence). The CDR3 spans 13 residues. V was clipped by 4 bases and J by 5 bases, with 12 bases between them. The CDR3 sequence is CASSLRGGHEQYF. CDR3 DNA sequence: TGTGCCAGCAGCCTAAGGGGGGGCCACGAGCAGTACTTC.

The V gene is TRBV12-5, the J gene TRBJ1-1, with D possibly being TRBD1 (5 bases). CDR3 size: 15 residues. With 1 base removed from V and 0 bases from J, the gap between germline ends came to 9 bases. Looked up from germline, CDR1 is LGHNT and CDR2 is FRNRAP. The DNA of the CDR3 is TGTGCTAGTGGTTTGGGAGACAGCGTGAACACTGAAGCTTTCTTT. Amino acids: CASGLGDSVNTEAFF.

V gene TRBV18 combines with J gene TRBJ1-5, with D hard to call. V lost 3 bases and J lost 5, with 14 bases in between. The CDR3 extends over 15 amino acids. CDR1 and CDR2 (germline): KGHSH, LQKENI. The chain's CDR3 is CASSPSAGLDQPQHF. The CDR3 DNA is TGTGCCAGCTCACCCTCAGCGGGTCTCGATCAGCCCCAGCATTTT.

The chain employs TRBV2 and TRBJ1-2; D is unclear. Germline V lookup: CDR1 SNHLY, CDR2 FYNNEI. The CDR3 loop spans 14 amino acids. The germline V and J ends were trimmed by 4 bases and 4 bases, with 13 bases remaining between them. CDR3 sequence (DNA): TGTGCCAGCAGTGTGCTGACTAACTCCTATGGCTACACCTTC. It specifies CASSVLTNSYGYTF.

This clone was detected once. The V gene is TRBV28, the J gene TRBJ2-7; 8 nucleotides line up with TRBD1. With 9 bases clipped from V and 0 bases from J, the junction kept 19 bases outside the gene matches. The CDR3 spans 18 residues. The V gene's germline CDR1 is MDHEN and CDR2 SYDVKM. The CDR3: CASEQGDILDASSYEQYF. The CDR3 DNA reads as TGTGCCAGTGAACAGGGGGATATACTTGATGCTAGCTCCTACGAGCAGTACTTC. Drawing the rest from reference TRBV28 and TRBJ2-7, the complete variable domain is DVKVTQSSRYLVKRTGEKVFLECVQDMDHENMFWYRQDPGLGLRLIYFSYDVKMKEKGDIPEGYSVSREKKERFSLILESASTNQTSMYLCASEQGDILDASSYEQYFGPGTRLTVT.

The V gene is TRBV28, the J gene TRBJ2-4; 7 positions agree with TRBD2. Trimming at V came to 8 bases and at J to 2 bases, leaving 15 bases not matched to a gene. The CDR3 has 17 residues. Per germline, CDR1 MDHEN and CDR2 SYDVKM. The CDR3 DNA sequence: TGTGCCAGCCGCTCCCGGCGGGAGAGCGTATCCAAAAACATTCAGTACTTC. Its protein product is CASRSRRESVSKNIQYF.

CDR3 sequence: CASSEAGLNTEAFF. DNA for the CDR3: TGTGCCAGCAGTGAAGCGGGCCTGAACACTGAAGCTTTCTTT. The V and J genes are TRBV6-1 and TRBJ1-1, with no clear D. This CDR3 contains 14 residues. Trimming left V 0 bases short and J 0 bases short, with 5 bases between. Germline assignment: CDR1 MNHNS and CDR2 SASEGT.

This clone appeared once. This chain connects TRBV6-5 to TRBJ2-5; a possible D gene is TRBD1 (7 bases). The V and J ends lost 6 bases and 7 bases respectively, with 21 bases between them. Germline V gene data show CDR1 as MNHEY and CDR2 as SVGAGI. This CDR3 region has 15 residues. CDR3 nucleotide sequence: TGTGCCAGCAGCCCAGGAGGGGGCGTGGATGGGACCCAGTACTTC. Its translation: CASSPGGGVDGTQYF.